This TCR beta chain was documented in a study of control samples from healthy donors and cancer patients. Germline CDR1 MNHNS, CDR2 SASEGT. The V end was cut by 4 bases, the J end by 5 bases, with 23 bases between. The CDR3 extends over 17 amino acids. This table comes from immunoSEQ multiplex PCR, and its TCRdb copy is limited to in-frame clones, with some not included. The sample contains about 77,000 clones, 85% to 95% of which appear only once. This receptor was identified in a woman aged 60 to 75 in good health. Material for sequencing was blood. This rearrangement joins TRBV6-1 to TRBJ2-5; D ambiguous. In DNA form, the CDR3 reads TGTGCCAGCAGTGCCAGCCCCGTACCCCAGAGCCGCGAGACCCAGTACTTC. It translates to CASSASPVPQSRETQYF.